These T cell receptor beta chains were read from a single sample in a study of CD8 T cells in ankylosing spondylitis. TCRdb reprocessed the 5' RACE reads via MiXCR and lists one record per CDR3 protein. The table has 250,000 to 300,000 distinct CDR3 sequences, 20% seen once. Sample: blood, either unsorted or a sorted T cell fraction (not recorded which). The source is a male donor with ankylosing spondylitis or in good health (not recorded which). CDR3s include the opening cysteine and the closing phenylalanine or tryptophan. The D gene is left open where the match is weak. Size is stated for part of the rows, as once, few or many counts, or as a class when the clone is expanded.

>.|TRBJ2-1|TRBV10-3|TRBD2
CAISESTSGGEQFF
TGTGCCATCAGTGAGTCGACTAGCGGCGGTGAGCAGTTCTTC
>.|TRBJ1-1|TRBV13|.
CASSSTARGNTEAFF
TGTGCCAGCAGCTCCACGGCCCGGGGGAACACTGAAGCTTTCTTT
>.|TRBJ1-5|TRBV6-5|TRBD1
CASSSGQGGNQPQHF
TGTGCCAGCAGTTCGGGACAGGGAGGCAATCAGCCCCAGCATTTT
>.|TRBJ2-1|TRBV18|TRBD2
CASSPPGLAGGPRNEQFF
TGTGCCAGCTCACCACCTGGACTAGCGGGAGGGCCGAGAAATGAGCAGTTCTTC
>.|TRBJ2-5|TRBV27|.
CASSLGSVGTQYF
TGTGCCAGCAGTTTAGGGTCCGTTGGGACCCAGTACTTC
>few|TRBJ1-5|TRBV20-1|.
CSASWPLSSNQPQHF
TGCAGTGCTAGCTGGCCCCTTTCTAGCAATCAGCCCCAGCATTTT
>.|TRBJ2-1|TRBV7-9|TRBD2
CASSLATLAGGKFF
TGTGCCAGCAGCTTGGCCACTCTAGCGGGGGGGAAGTTCTTC
>.|TRBJ2-5|TRBV6-5|.
CASSLTGEVLETQYF
TGTGCCAGCAGTTTAACGGGGGAAGTGTTAGAGACCCAGTACTTC
>few|TRBJ1-4|TRBV5-1|.
CASSLGDEKLFF
TGCGCCAGCAGCTTGGGAGATGAAAAACTGTTTTTT
>few|TRBJ2-5|TRBV2|.
CASRVGQIKETQYF
TGTGCCAGCAGAGTTGGGCAAATTAAAGAGACCCAGTACTTC
>few|TRBJ2-2|TRBV30|.
CAWSPSFYTGELFF
TGTGCCTGGAGTCCCTCTTTTTACACCGGGGAGCTGTTTTTT
>few|TRBJ1-5|TRBV12-3/TRBV12-4|TRBD1
CASSLTGQGLGNQPQHF
TGTGCCAGCAGTTTAACGGGACAGGGTTTAGGCAATCAGCCCCAGCATTTT
>many|TRBJ1-1|TRBV5-1|.
CASSPDSWTEAFF
TGCGCCAGCAGCCCAGACAGTTGGACTGAAGCTTTCTTT